Following are 5 T cell receptor beta chains from one sample sequenced in a study of blood T cell repertoires in COVID-19. TCRdb's copy holds only in-frame clones and misses some; the assay was immunoSEQ multiplex PCR. The sample includes about 130,000 clones, roughly 87% of them seen just once. Sequencing used PBMCs or T cells enriched from blood (not recorded which). The receptors originated from a man between 25 and 39 years old who had recovered from COVID-19.

The chain uses TRBV5-1 and TRBJ2-3, with TRBD1 identical over 10 bases. This CDR3 has 15 residues. Germline lookup yields CDR1 SGHRS and CDR2 YFSETQ. Germline trimming cut 3 bases from V and 4 bases from J; bases unmatched to any gene: 5. CDR3 residues: CASSWSDRGPDTQYF. CDR3 DNA: TGCGCCAGCAGCTGGTCCGACAGGGGGCCAGATACGCAGTATTTT.

This clone was recorded a few times. The chain links TRBV5-5 to TRBJ2-5, with a possible D match to TRBD1 (6 bases). CDR1 SGHKS and CDR2 YYEKEE come from the germline V gene (reference sequence). The CDR3 extends over 16 amino acids. V gave up 0 bases and J gave up 3 bases, with 15 bases separating them. The CDR3 sequence is CASSLVGAGEEETQYF. In DNA form, the CDR3 reads TGTGCCAGCAGCTTGGTTGGTGCAGGGGAAGAAGAGACCCAGTACTTC.

This sequence joins TRBV4-2 and TRBJ2-1, with 8 bases fitting TRBD2. Germline loops: CDR1 LGHNA, CDR2 YNFKEQ. The CDR3 is made up of 15 amino acids. With V trimmed by 0 bases and J by 9 bases, 7 bases remained unmatched. The CDR3 DNA reads TGTGCCAGCAGCCAAGATCCAAACGGGGGGGCTGAGCAGTTCTTC. Translation: CASSQDPNGGAEQFF.

CDR3 region: CASSPLVANEKLFF. The CDR3 bases are TGTGCCAGTAGCCCGTTGGTAGCTAATGAAAAACTGTTTTTT. The chain joins TRBV19 to TRBJ1-4; D gene unclear. Trimming took 6 bases from V and 3 from J, leaving 11 bases between them. Germline lookup yields CDR1 LNHDA and CDR2 SQIVND (reference sequence). The CDR3 is made up of 14 amino acids.

This chain joins TRBV6-5 and TRBJ2-3, with 9 bases matching TRBD2. CDR3 length: 15 residues. Germline V CDR1 and CDR2: MNHEY, SVGAGI. The trim removed 10 bases at V and 1 base at J, leaving 9 bases unmatched. The CDR3 bases are TGTGCCACCACCATCGAGCGGGGGGGCACAGATACGCAGTATTTT. Translated, it gives CATTIERGGTDTQYF.